This T cell receptor beta chain was found in a study of blood T cell repertoires in COVID-19 (TCRdb year 2020). General notes on the study: Collaborator samples came from the United States, Italy and Spain and covered acute and convalescent phases of COVID-19. The material from the prospective study consisted of cDNA or gDNA derived from T cells, B-cell-depleted T cells, or PBMCs. Subjects who had been exposed to COVID-19, were actively infected with it, or had recovered from it provided the deeply sampled blood TCRbeta repertoires that made up the dataset. The repertoires were released in a freely available public database meant as a resource for research on the immune response to SARS-CoV-2. Samples were obtained from the ongoing ImmuneRACE study (first 160 participants) and from over a thousand subjects provided by 6 global collaborators. Sample metadata almost always included a de-identified subject ID, COVID-19 status, age in years and sex. Where HLA class I and class II types were available, the types were taken from metadata supplied by the sample provider, not from assay-based typing.

TCRbeta CDR3 regions were amplified from genomic DNA using the immunoSEQ Assay, a bias-controlled multiplex PCR. On the study's bioinformatics: Within the assay, amplification of reference gene primers was used to estimate how many nucleated cells each sample contained. To quantify the absolute abundance of each unique TCRbeta CDR3 rearrangement, sequence reads were collapsed and filtered. Productive Simpson clonality was computed per sample as the square root of Simpson's diversity index over productive rearrangements. TCRdb stores this immuneACCESS table with in-frame sequences only. Part of the clones is absent; in the studies checked, under half of the shortfall reflects unresolved V genes, and no reason is known for the rest. V, J and clone size are those of that table, while D and trimming were read from the DNA. Recorded for this sample are more than 100,000 clones; around 87% of them occurred a single time. 25% to 35% of the sample rests with the top ten.

Collaborating institutions collected whole blood in K2EDTA tubes following their own protocols. For TCRbeta analysis, collaborators shipped samples as frozen whole blood, isolated PBMCs, or DNA extracted from either of those sample types. Paper-wide results and their limitations: How much clinical and demographic metadata was included differed by source and by participant, and the metadata was provided uncurated.

To note about this clone: Its antigen is not yet known. Within one base of it there is no much larger clone, and no base qualities were kept.

Clipping removes 5 bases from V and 7 bases from J, with 11 as the unmatched junction base count. The germline V gene gives CDR1 as SGHDT and CDR2 as YYEEEE. Measured from the cysteine to the phenylalanine, the CDR3 is 16 residues long. Only the CDR3 DNA is retained, 48 bases long and in frame from the first base. The receptor chain draws on TRBV5-6 and TRBJ1-4; 10 nucleotides in the junction match TRBD1. The source is an older woman with acute or convalescent COVID-19. Input material: peripheral blood. The DNA sequence reads TGTGCCAGCAGTCTGTTTTATGGGACAGGGGTTGAAAAACTGTTTTTT. It specifies CASSLFYGTGVEKLFF.